These 5 T cell receptor beta chains were sequenced from one sample in a study of T-cell memory formation after mild COVID-19. TCRdb recomputed calls from the 5' RACE reads with MiXCR, one row per CDR3 protein. The sample has a few hundred thousand distinct CDR3 sequences; 27% are singletons. Material: PBMCs or a T cell subset sorted from them (not recorded which). These receptor sequences come from an adult woman who had mild COVID-19 (a few samples of this study predate the infection). Cell type and time point are not known.

This chain uses TRBV9 with TRBJ1-6, with D perhaps TRBD1 (5 bases). The CDR3 totals 12 residues. Trimming took off 8 bases at V and 11 bases at J, with 14 bases between the two ends. Germline CDR1 reads SGDLS; CDR2 reads YYNGEE. The CDR3, as DNA: TGTGCCAGTTCAGGGCCGAGGACACCCCTCCACTTT. This sequence encodes CASSGPRTPLHF.

The sample holds a few counts of this clonotype. The rearrangement uses TRBV29-1 and TRBJ2-7; D may be TRBD1 (6 bases). The V and J ends lost 4 bases and 0 bases respectively, with 10 bases between them. This CDR3 is 13 amino acids long. The germline V gene encodes CDR1 SQVTM and CDR2 ANQGSEA. The CDR3 sequence is CSVVRGNSYEQYF. DNA of the CDR3: TGCAGCGTTGTCAGGGGAAACTCCTACGAGCAGTACTTC.

This clonotype was counted between two and nine times. The chain has TRBV7-9 and TRBJ1-1, with 8 bases aligning to TRBD1. CDR1 and CDR2 (germline): SEHNR, FQNEAQ (reference sequence). V gave up 5 bases and J gave up 4 bases; unmatched junction bases: 6. The CDR3 is 14 amino acids. The CDR3 DNA is TGTGCCAGCAGCCCGCACACAGGGGGCACTGAAGCTTTCTTT. It encodes CASSPHTGGTEAFF.

The V and J genes are TRBV11-2 and TRBJ1-1; weak D call: TRBD1 (5 bases). The CDR3 has 15 amino acids. The V gene lost 2 bases and the J gene lost 6 bases, with 16 bases spanning the gap. Germline V gene data show CDR1 as SGHAT and CDR2 as FQNNGV. Here the CDR3 DNA reads TGTGCCAGCAGCTTATCGCTGGGGGATGGCGCTGAAGCTTTCTTT. It yields the protein CASSLSLGDGAEAFF.

The chain combines TRBV27 with TRBJ2-1, with D perhaps TRBD1 (5 bases). V was cut by 6 bases and J by 7 bases, with 13 bases left in between. Germline assignment: CDR1 MNHEY and CDR2 SMNVEV (reference sequence). CDR3 length equals 13 residues. The CDR3 reads CASRQALGNEQFF. The CDR3 nucleotides read TGTGCCAGCAGACAGGCGCTCGGGAATGAGCAGTTCTTC.